The TCR beta chain described here comes from a study of blood T cells in healthy people across ages. General study points: Age brought a roughly linear fall in TCR beta diversity measured per million T cells.

Comment on this clonotype: The antigen is not known.

Total RNA extracted from each sample amounted to at least 6 micrograms. Together with a sample-barcoded 5' primer, a J-beta primer mix was included in a second PCR lasting about 6 to 12 cycles. Template switching added a 12-random-nucleotide identifier to every cDNA molecule. TCRdb recomputed calls from the 5' RACE reads with MiXCR, one row per CDR3 protein. The table lists just under 900,000 distinct CDR3 sequences, under 30% of them singletons. The CDR3 length is 15 residues. Trimming cost V 1 base and J 4 bases, with 13 bases left between them. Germline V CDR1 and CDR2: SGHNT, YYREEE (reference sequence).

Input material: blood. V and J are TRBV5-4 and TRBJ2-3, with a possible D match to TRBD1 (6 bases). This clonotype was sampled from a woman older than 75 in good health. CDR3 bases: TGTGCCAGCAGCTTGTTTCAGGGGCGGGCAGATACGCAGTATTTT. This codes for CASSLFQGRADTQYF.